This T cell receptor beta chain comes out of a study of shared clonotypes between healthy human individuals. Whole-study findings and limits: The rarefaction results pointed to incomplete sorted-subset sequencing despite large depth.

Turning to this clone: Antigen: not known.

The data were produced by immunoSEQ multiplex PCR, yet TCRdb's version contains in-frame clones alone and is incomplete. The data show roughly 720,000 clones, with around 90% seen just once and around a third held by the top ten. All the donors were Caucasian adults who lived in Nashville, Tennessee. Germline CDR1 is LNHDA and CDR2 is SQIVND (reference sequence). The V and J ends lost 5 bases and 5 bases respectively, with 18 bases between them. The CDR3 loop spans 15 amino acids. The sequencing input was memory CD8+ T cells from PBMCs. The sample's subset: CD45RO+ cells pooled with CCR7-negative TemRA cells. This TCR was recovered from a man aged 18 to 35 in good health. Some clones in this sample may be carry-over from other donors' samples. J is TRBJ1-1 and V is TRBV19; no definite D call. CDR3 protein: CASSPYRVRNTEAFF. CDR3 in DNA: TGTGCCAGTAGTCCCTATAGGGTTAGGAATACTGAAGCTTTCTTT.